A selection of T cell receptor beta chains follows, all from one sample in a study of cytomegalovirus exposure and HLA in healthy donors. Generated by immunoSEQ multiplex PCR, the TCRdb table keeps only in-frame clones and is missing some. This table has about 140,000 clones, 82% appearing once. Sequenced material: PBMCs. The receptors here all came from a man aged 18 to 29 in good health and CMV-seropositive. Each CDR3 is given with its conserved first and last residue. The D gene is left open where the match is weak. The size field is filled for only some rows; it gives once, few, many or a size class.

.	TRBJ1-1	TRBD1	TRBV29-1	CSVVPGQGNTEAFF	TGCAGCGTAGTGCCGGGACAGGGGAACACTGAAGCTTTCTTT
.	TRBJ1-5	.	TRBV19	CASKSATISNQPQHF	TGTGCCAGTAAATCTGCCACTATAAGCAATCAGCCCCAGCATTTT
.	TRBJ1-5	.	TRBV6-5	CASSGVGDQPQHF	TGTGCCAGCAGTGGGGTAGGGGATCAGCCCCAGCATTTT
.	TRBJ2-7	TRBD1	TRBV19	CASSIGTGDTYEQYF	TGTGCCAGTAGTATCGGGACAGGGGATACCTACGAGCAGTACTTC
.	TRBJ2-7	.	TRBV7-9	CASSPPGSGEQYF	TGTGCCAGCAGCCCACCAGGTTCAGGCGAGCAGTACTTC
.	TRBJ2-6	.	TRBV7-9	CASRFLGAGANVLTF	TGTGCCAGCAGGTTTTTAGGAGCTGGGGCCAACGTCCTGACTTTC
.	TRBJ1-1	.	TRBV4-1	CASSSREGGTEAFF	TGCGCCAGCAGCTCCCGGGAGGGGGGGACTGAAGCTTTCTTT
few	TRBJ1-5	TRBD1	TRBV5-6	CASSFGTGIGNQPQHF	TGTGCCAGCAGCTTTGGGACAGGGATTGGCAATCAGCCCCAGCATTTT
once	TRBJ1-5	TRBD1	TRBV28	CASSFWRGQNSNQPQHF	TGTGCCAGCAGTTTCTGGAGGGGACAGAATAGCAATCAGCCCCAGCATTTT
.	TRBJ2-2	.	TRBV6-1	CASKRDKGSGELFF	TGTGCCAGCAAACGGGACAAGGGGTCCGGGGAGCTGTTTTTT
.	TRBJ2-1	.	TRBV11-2	CASSFEGRADEQFF	TGTGCCAGCAGCTTTGAGGGCAGAGCGGATGAGCAGTTCTTC
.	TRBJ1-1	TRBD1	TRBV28	CASSFRQGGTEAFF	TGTGCCAGCAGTTTTCGACAGGGCGGGACTGAAGCTTTCTTT
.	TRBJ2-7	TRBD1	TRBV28	CASSPAGTGFREQYF	TGTGCCAGCAGTCCCGCCGGGACAGGTTTTCGCGAGCAGTACTTC
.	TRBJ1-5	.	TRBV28	CASNVRGPQHF	TGTGCCAGCAATGTTCGGGGGCCCCAGCATTTT
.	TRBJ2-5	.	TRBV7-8	CASRGGGTETQYF	TGTGCCAGCCGAGGTGGCGGGACAGAGACCCAGTACTTC
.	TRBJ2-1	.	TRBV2	CASSDLKSEQFF	TGTGCCAGCAGTGACCTGAAGAGTGAGCAGTTCTTC
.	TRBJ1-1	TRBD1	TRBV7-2	CASSETGMYTEAFF	TGTGCCAGCAGCGAGACAGGGATGTACACTGAAGCTTTCTTT
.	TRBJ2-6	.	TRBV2	CASTGDSGANVLTF	TGTGCCAGCACAGGGGACTCTGGGGCCAACGTCCTGACTTTC
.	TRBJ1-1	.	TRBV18	CASSSDRNTEAFF	TGTGCCAGCTCTTCGGACAGGAACACTGAAGCTTTCTTT
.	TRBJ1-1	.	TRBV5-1	CASSLLGDRTEAFF	TGCGCCAGCAGCTTGCTCGGGGATCGAACTGAAGCTTTCTTT
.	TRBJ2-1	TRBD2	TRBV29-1	CSVEALGLADYNEQFF	TGCAGCGTTGAAGCCTTGGGACTAGCGGACTACAATGAGCAGTTCTTC
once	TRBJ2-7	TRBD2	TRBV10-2	CASSNGLAGEQYF	TGCGCCAGCAGCAACGGACTAGCGGGGGAGCAGTACTTC
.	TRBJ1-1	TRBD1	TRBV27	CASSLTGGNTEAFF	TGTGCCAGCAGCTTGACAGGGGGCAACACTGAAGCTTTCTTT
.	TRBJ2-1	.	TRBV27	CASSVGVPSYNEQFF	TGTGCCAGCAGTGTGGGAGTTCCCTCCTACAATGAGCAGTTCTTC
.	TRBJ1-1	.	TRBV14	CASSQDWGSHLNTEAFF	TGTGCCAGCAGCCAAGACTGGGGCAGCCATTTGAACACTGAAGCTTTCTTT
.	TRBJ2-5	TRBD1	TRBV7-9	CASSSPGTGGPRGETQYF	TGTGCCAGCAGCTCACCCGGGACAGGGGGCCCCAGGGGGGAGACCCAGTACTTC
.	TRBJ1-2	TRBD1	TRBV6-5	CASSKTGNYGYTF	TGTGCCAGCAGTAAGACAGGGAACTATGGCTACACCTTC
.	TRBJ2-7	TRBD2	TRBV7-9	CASSREEWEQYF	TGTGCCAGCAGCCGGGAGGAATGGGAGCAGTACTTC
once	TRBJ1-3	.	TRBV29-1	CSVALPLGASSGNTIYF	TGCAGCGTTGCTCTCCCCTTGGGGGCCTCCTCTGGAAACACCATATATTTT
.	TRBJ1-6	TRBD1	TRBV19	CASSSGTGVNSPLHF	TGTGCCAGTAGTAGTGGGACAGGGGTTAATTCACCCCTCCACTTT
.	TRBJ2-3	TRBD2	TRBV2	CASSVDIAGVSTDTQYF	TGTGCCAGCAGTGTTGATATAGCGGGAGTCAGCACAGATACGCAGTATTTT
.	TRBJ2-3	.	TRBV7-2	CASSLAGKTGNTQYF	TGTGCCAGCAGCTTAGCAGGGAAAACGGGGAATACGCAGTATTTT
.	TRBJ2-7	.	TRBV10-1	CASSEPNSRQYF	TGCGCCAGCAGTGAGCCCAACTCAAGGCAGTACTTC
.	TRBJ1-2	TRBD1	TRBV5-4	CASGTGTEGDGYTF	TGTGCCAGCGGTACCGGGACAGAGGGCGATGGCTACACCTTC
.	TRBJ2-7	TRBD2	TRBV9	CASSVGPSGSSYEQYF	TGTGCCAGCAGCGTAGGTCCCAGCGGGAGCTCCTACGAGCAGTACTTC
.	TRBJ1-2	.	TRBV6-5	CASSYSAGNGYTF	TGTGCCAGCAGTTACTCGGCGGGGAATGGCTACACCTTC
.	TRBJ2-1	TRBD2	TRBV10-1	CATGLADNEQFF	TGCGCCACCGGACTAGCGGACAATGAGCAGTTCTTC
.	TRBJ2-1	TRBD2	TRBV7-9	CASSSSGNEQFF	TGTGCCAGCAGTTCTAGCGGCAATGAGCAGTTCTTC
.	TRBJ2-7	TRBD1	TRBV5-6	CASSFGQASYEQYF	TGTGCCAGCAGCTTCGGACAGGCCTCCTACGAGCAGTACTTC
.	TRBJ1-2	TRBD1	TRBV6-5	CASSYSIQGGAGGYTF	TGTGCCAGCAGTTACTCGATCCAGGGGGGAGCAGGCGGCTACACCTTC
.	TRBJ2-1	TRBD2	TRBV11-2	CASSGWRTSGISSYNEQFF	TGTGCCAGCAGCGGGTGGAGGACTAGCGGGATTAGCTCCTACAATGAGCAGTTCTTC
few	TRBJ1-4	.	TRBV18	CASSPDEGLFF	TGTGCCAGCTCACCAGACGAGGGACTGTTTTTT